This T cell receptor beta chain stems from a study of beta chain features in type 1 diabetes. Study summary: Sorted cells examined across all samples numbered 95 million to 120 million.

All of the isolated RNA was reverse transcribed, so expressed TCRB transcripts were sequenced. Data came from immunoSEQ multiplex PCR; TCRdb stores just in-frame clones and leaves some out. Of under 400,000 clones listed, about 12% are singletons. Germline V gives CDR1 GTSNPN, CDR2 SVGIG (reference sequence). This CDR3 has 13 residues. Trimming removed 4 bases at V and 5 bases at J, with 15 bases between. This TCR came from a man between 18 and 29 years old in good health. The chain links TRBV30 to TRBJ2-7; tentative D call: TRBD1 (6 bases). Specimen: naive CD4+ T cells from blood. CDR3 sequence (DNA): TGTGCCTGGACGGTTCAGGGGCGCAACGAGCAGTACTTC. Its translation: CAWTVQGRNEQYF.